These 16 T cell receptor beta chains were sequenced from one sample in a study of blood T cell repertoires in COVID-19. TCRdb keeps only in-frame clones here, not all; method: immunoSEQ multiplex PCR. The sample yields 35,000 to 50,000 clones, roughly 80% seen once. Sequencing was carried out using peripheral blood. Receptor source: a human donor with acute or convalescent COVID-19. The donor label of this sample is uncertain.

Concerning this clone itself: The germline gene is not matched at one end of the junction; a read error may be the cause. The V gene is TRBV6-2 or TRBV6-3, the J gene TRBJ1-2; 7 positions agree with TRBD1. Germline-derived CDR1 and CDR2 are MNHEY and SVGEGT. This CDR3 contains 12 residues. The CDR3 region is CASSSEARDRAF. CDR3 bases: TGTGCCAGCAGTTCCGAGGCCCGGGACAGAGCCTTC.

The V and J genes are TRBV5-4 and TRBJ1-1, with 7 positions matching TRBD1. The CDR3 covers 14 residues. Germline V gives CDR1 SGHNT, CDR2 YYREEE (reference sequence). V lost 4 bases and J lost 5; bases outside the gene matches: 8. Here the CDR3 DNA reads TGTGCCAGCAGCCAATTGACAGGGATGACTGAAGCTTTCTTT. This sequence encodes CASSQLTGMTEAFF.

This chain uses TRBV6-5 with TRBJ2-5, with 9 bases aligning to TRBD1. The CDR3 totals 15 residues. CDR1 MNHEY and CDR2 SVGAGI come from the germline V gene. The trim removed 5 bases at V and 5 bases at J, leaving 9 bases unmatched. The CDR3 nucleotides are TGTGCCAGCAGTCGAACCGGGACAGGGCTTGAGACCCAGTACTTC. It is translated as CASSRTGTGLETQYF.

The genes are TRBV6-5 and TRBJ2-3; a possible D gene is TRBD2 (5 bases). The CDR3 contains 14 residues. V shed 5 bases and J shed 3 bases, with 12 bases lying between them. CDR1 MNHEY and CDR2 SVGAGI come from the germline V gene. CDR3 nucleotides: TGTGCCAGCAGTCCCAGAGCGGCTACAGATACGCAGTATTTT. It yields the protein CASSPRAATDTQYF.

This chain uses TRBV6-2 or TRBV6-3 with TRBJ1-2; D is unresolved. There are 14 residues in the CDR3. Germline V gives CDR1 MNHEY, CDR2 SVGEGT. The V end lost 5 bases, the J end lost 6 bases, and 16 bases lay between the germline ends. The CDR3 DNA sequence: TGTGCCAGCAGTGATCATCGGGGTGTGAATGGCTACACCTTC. The encoded protein is CASSDHRGVNGYTF.

The V and J genes are TRBV28 and TRBJ1-2; 8 positions agree with TRBD1. In germline, CDR1 is MDHEN, CDR2 SYDVKM. The CDR3 is 17 residues long. J lost 1 base, V lost 1 base, and 8 bases had no gene match. CDR3 DNA sequence: TGTGCCAGCAGTTTATATTTAGGGACAGGTATTAACTATGGCTACACCTTC. Translation gives CASSLYLGTGINYGYTF.

This clone was found once. The rearrangement joins TRBV7-2 to TRBJ2-3; 7 nucleotides match TRBD1. Trimming cost V 5 bases and J 1 base; bases outside gene matches: 6. Germline CDR1 is SGHTA and CDR2 is FQGNSA. CDR3 length: 15 amino acids. The CDR3, as DNA: TGTGCCAGCAGCAACCGACAGGGAGGCACAGATACGCAGTATTTT. Its protein product is CASSNRQGGTDTQYF.

Points on this clone: The same CDR3 is also encoded by other DNA sequences in this sample. This rearrangement joins TRBV9 to TRBJ1-1; 7 bases line up with TRBD1. Germline trimming cut 3 bases from V and 0 bases from J; bases unmatched to any gene: 8. Germline CDR1 and CDR2: SGDLS and YYNGEE. The CDR3 totals 16 residues. CDR3 DNA: TGTGCCAGCAGCGCCCAATGGACAGGCGTGAACACTGAAGCTTTCTTT. This gives the protein CASSAQWTGVNTEAFF.

The chain combines TRBV9 with TRBJ2-7, with TRBD1 as a possible D gene (6 bases). The CDR3 spans 17 residues. With 4 bases removed from V and 1 base from J, the gap between germline ends came to 21 bases. Germline V gives CDR1 SGDLS, CDR2 YYNGEE. CDR3 protein: CASSKTTGTLTSYEQYF. Written as DNA, the CDR3 is TGTGCCAGCAGCAAGACCACCGGGACACTGACTTCCTACGAGCAGTACTTC.

The V call is TRBV27, the J call TRBJ1-3; a possible D gene is TRBD1 (5 bases). With 2 bases removed from V and 2 bases from J, the gap between germline ends came to 13 bases. The CDR3 runs to 16 residues. Looked up from germline, CDR1 is MNHEY and CDR2 is SMNVEV (reference sequence). CDR3 residues: CASSLTTGTAGNTIYF. CDR3 coding DNA: TGTGCCAGCAGTTTAACCACAGGCACAGCTGGAAACACCATATATTTT.

The chain joins TRBV6-5 to TRBJ2-3; 12 nucleotides match TRBD2. V lost 2 bases to trimming and J lost 0 bases; unmatched junction nucleotides: 0. The CDR3 is 16 amino acids. Germline V gene data show CDR1 as MNHEY and CDR2 as SVGAGI. DNA of the CDR3: TGTGCCAGCAGTTACGGGACTAGCGGGAGCACAGATACGCAGTATTTT. Its protein product is CASSYGTSGSTDTQYF.

In its sample, this clone was seen once. The V and J genes are TRBV28 and TRBJ1-1, with unresolved D. Germline assignment: CDR1 MDHEN and CDR2 SYDVKM. The CDR3 spans 17 residues. Trimming pared 6 bases from V and 1 base from J, leaving 21 bases between. The CDR3 loop is CASRSWGGEGANTEAFF. CDR3 DNA sequence: TGTGCCAGCAGGTCGTGGGGTGGGGAGGGAGCGAACACTGAAGCTTTCTTT.

The chain joins TRBV4-1 to TRBJ2-7; no definite D call. In germline, CDR1 is MGHRA, CDR2 YSYEKL. This CDR3 region has 14 residues. Trimming left V 1 base short and J 2 bases short, with 9 bases between. The CDR3 region has the DNA TGCGCCAGCAGCCAAGGTTCAGGTACCTACGAGCAGTACTTC. This translates into CASSQGSGTYEQYF.

As for this clone: Sequence at one end of the junction differs from germline and may be a read error. V and J are TRBV7-7 and TRBJ1-3, with 8 bases that match TRBD1. The CDR3 sequence is 15 residues long. Germline lookup yields CDR1 SSHAT and CDR2 FNYEAQ (reference sequence). CDR3 in amino acids: CASSPGGRSGNTIYF. The CDR3 DNA reads TGTGCTAGCAGCCCAGGGGGCAGATCTGGAAACACCATATATTTT.

The chain links TRBV7-9 to TRBJ2-1, with a weak D call TRBD1 (6 bases). Germline assignment: CDR1 SEHNR and CDR2 FQNEAQ (reference sequence). This CDR3 comprises 15 residues. Trimming pared 4 bases from V and 8 bases from J, leaving 18 bases between. The CDR3 loop reads CASSSRNWDKYEQFF. The CDR3 DNA sequence: TGTGCCAGCAGCTCCCGAAACTGGGACAAGTATGAGCAGTTCTTC.

This clone was found a few times. This chain connects TRBV6-5 to TRBJ1-5; the match to TRBD1 covers 9 bases. Germline values: CDR1 MNHEY, CDR2 SVGAGI. J gave up 2 bases and V 4 bases, and 0 bases lay outside the gene matches. The CDR3 is 14 residues long. The CDR3 DNA is TGTGCCAGCAGTTGGACAGGGGGCAATCAGCCCCAGCATTTT. Its protein product is CASSWTGGNQPQHF.